This is a list of T cell receptor beta chains from one sample in a study of blood T cell repertoires in COVID-19. Profiled with immunoSEQ multiplex PCR; TCRdb holds only in-frame clones, not every one. The table shows roughly 120,000 clones, with 80% to 90% occurring only once. Sample: peripheral blood. These receptor sequences come from a human donor in a cohort sampled during active COVID-19. The CDR3 runs from the conserved cysteine through the conserved F or W. The order of the fields is J gene, clone size, D gene, V gene, CDR3 protein, CDR3 DNA. A D gene is named only where the DNA matches it firmly. Not all rows give a size; the values are once, few, many and, for expanded clones, a class.

j_gene: TRBJ2-5
abundance: .
d_gene: .
v_gene: TRBV3-1/TRBV3-2
CDR3aa: CASSLWGGAQETQYF
CDR3nt: TGTGCCAGCAGCCTCTGGGGGGGGGCCCAAGAGACCCAGTACTTC

j_gene: TRBJ2-1
abundance: few
d_gene: .
v_gene: TRBV7-2
CDR3aa: CASSLLLANEQFF
CDR3nt: TGTGCCAGCAGCTTATTACTAGCCAATGAGCAGTTCTTC

j_gene: TRBJ2-4
abundance: .
d_gene: TRBD1
v_gene: TRBV7-2
CDR3aa: CASSTGQSPHIQYF
CDR3nt: TGTGCCAGCAGCACGGGACAGTCTCCTCACATTCAGTACTTC

j_gene: TRBJ2-4
abundance: .
d_gene: .
v_gene: TRBV12-3/TRBV12-4
CDR3aa: CASSSAAKNIQYF
CDR3nt: TGTGCCAGCAGTTCTGCGGCCAAAAACATTCAGTACTTC

j_gene: TRBJ2-7
abundance: .
d_gene: .
v_gene: TRBV11-3
CDR3aa: CASSLDSGYEQYF
CDR3nt: TGTGCCAGCAGCTTAGACTCCGGCTACGAGCAGTACTTC

j_gene: TRBJ1-4
abundance: once
d_gene: TRBD1
v_gene: TRBV5-1
CDR3aa: CASSLTGGYEKLFF
CDR3nt: TGCGCCAGCAGCTTAACAGGGGGTTATGAAAAACTGTTTTTT

j_gene: TRBJ1-6
abundance: .
d_gene: .
v_gene: TRBV11-2
CDR3aa: CASSLALGQGSPLHF
CDR3nt: TGTGCCAGCAGCTTAGCTCTGGGGCAAGGATCACCCCTCCACTTT

j_gene: TRBJ2-3
abundance: .
d_gene: .
v_gene: TRBV7-2
CDR3aa: CASSWIETGDMQYF
CDR3nt: TGTGCCAGCAGCTGGATTGAGACAGGAGATATGCAGTATTTT

j_gene: TRBJ1-3
abundance: .
d_gene: TRBD1
v_gene: TRBV5-4
CDR3aa: CASSAGTGAGSGNTIYF
CDR3nt: TGTGCCAGCAGCGCCGGGACAGGGGCAGGCTCTGGAAACACCATATATTTT

j_gene: TRBJ2-7
abundance: .
d_gene: TRBD1
v_gene: TRBV29-1
CDR3aa: CSVDLGQGAYEQYF
CDR3nt: TGCAGCGTTGATCTGGGACAGGGGGCCTACGAGCAGTACTTC

j_gene: TRBJ2-7
abundance: .
d_gene: .
v_gene: TRBV15
CDR3aa: CATSRGGMYPIQQYF
CDR3nt: TGTGCCACCAGCAGAGGGGGCATGTATCCTATTCAGCAGTACTTC

j_gene: TRBJ1-4
abundance: .
d_gene: .
v_gene: TRBV9
CDR3aa: CASSPHLESAEKLFF
CDR3nt: TGTGCCAGCAGCCCCCACCTGGAGAGTGCGGAAAAACTGTTTTTT

j_gene: TRBJ2-7
abundance: few
d_gene: .
v_gene: TRBV12-3/TRBV12-4
CDR3aa: CASRGTRSYEQYF
CDR3nt: TGTGCCAGCAGGGGGACAAGATCCTACGAGCAGTACTTC

j_gene: TRBJ1-6
abundance: .
d_gene: TRBD1
v_gene: TRBV6-2/TRBV6-3
CDR3aa: CASSRPGQGGSPLHF
CDR3nt: TGTGCCAGCAGCCGCCCGGGACAGGGAGGGTCACCCCTCCACTTT

j_gene: TRBJ2-5
abundance: once
d_gene: TRBD1
v_gene: TRBV3-1/TRBV3-2
CDR3aa: CASSRFDRGQETQYF
CDR3nt: TGTGCCAGCAGCCGATTCGACAGGGGTCAAGAGACCCAGTACTTC

j_gene: TRBJ2-7
abundance: .
d_gene: .
v_gene: TRBV5-6
CDR3aa: CASSSGGLGSSYEQYF
CDR3nt: TGTGCCAGCAGCTCTGGGGGACTGGGTAGCTCCTACGAGCAGTACTTC

j_gene: TRBJ2-5
abundance: .
d_gene: .
v_gene: TRBV6-5
CDR3aa: CASSYSSDGETQYF
CDR3nt: TGTGCCAGCAGTTACTCCTCTGACGGGGAGACCCAGTACTTC

j_gene: TRBJ2-5
abundance: .
d_gene: TRBD2
v_gene: TRBV12-3/TRBV12-4
CDR3aa: CASSRLAATQYF
CDR3nt: TGTGCCAGCAGTCGACTAGCTGCGACCCAGTACTTC

j_gene: TRBJ1-5
abundance: .
d_gene: .
v_gene: TRBV12-3/TRBV12-4
CDR3aa: CASSFSGNQPQHF
CDR3nt: TGTGCCAGCAGTTTTTCGGGAAATCAGCCCCAGCATTTT

j_gene: TRBJ2-1
abundance: .
d_gene: TRBD2
v_gene: TRBV11-2
CDR3aa: CASSLGSGGVGIEQFF
CDR3nt: TGTGCCAGCAGCTTGGGTAGCGGGGGGGTCGGCATTGAGCAGTTCTTC

j_gene: TRBJ2-2
abundance: .
d_gene: .
v_gene: TRBV7-2
CDR3aa: CASSLDGEQANTGELFF
CDR3nt: TGTGCCAGCAGCTTAGATGGCGAGCAGGCGAACACCGGGGAGCTGTTTTTT

j_gene: TRBJ2-1
abundance: .
d_gene: TRBD2
v_gene: TRBV24-1
CDR3aa: CATSDPQAGDNEQFF
CDR3nt: TGTGCCACCAGTGACCCTCAAGCGGGGGACAATGAGCAGTTCTTC

j_gene: TRBJ1-2
abundance: .
d_gene: TRBD1
v_gene: TRBV5-1
CDR3aa: CASSLNTGGNYGYTF
CDR3nt: TGCGCCAGCAGCCTCAATACAGGGGGTAACTATGGCTACACCTTC

j_gene: TRBJ1-1
abundance: .
d_gene: .
v_gene: TRBV21-1
CDR3aa: CASSNKFRDRGDTEAFF
CDR3nt: TGTGCCAGCAGCAATAAATTTCGGGACAGGGGGGACACTGAAGCTTTCTTT

j_gene: TRBJ1-1
abundance: .
d_gene: .
v_gene: TRBV4-3
CDR3aa: CASSGQNTEAFF
CDR3nt: TGCGCCAGCAGCGGACAGAACACTGAAGCTTTCTTT

j_gene: TRBJ2-4
abundance: .
d_gene: .
v_gene: TRBV27
CDR3aa: CASSFIDSVLAKNIQYF
CDR3nt: TGTGCCAGCAGTTTTATCGACAGCGTCCTAGCCAAAAACATTCAGTACTTC

j_gene: TRBJ2-3
abundance: .
d_gene: TRBD2
v_gene: TRBV5-1
CDR3aa: CASSFSLAGGSTDTQYF
CDR3nt: TGCGCCAGCAGCTTCTCACTAGCGGGGGGCAGCACAGATACGCAGTATTTT

j_gene: TRBJ2-1
abundance: .
d_gene: TRBD2
v_gene: TRBV6-5
CDR3aa: CASSYSRGGSNEQFF
CDR3nt: TGTGCCAGCAGTTACTCTCGGGGGGGCAGCAATGAGCAGTTCTTC

j_gene: TRBJ1-2
abundance: .
d_gene: .
v_gene: TRBV5-1
CDR3aa: CASSLDRGNGYTF
CDR3nt: TGCGCCAGCAGCCTCGACCGGGGGAATGGCTACACCTTC

j_gene: TRBJ1-1
abundance: .
d_gene: TRBD1
v_gene: TRBV7-8
CDR3aa: CASSPQGANTEAFF
CDR3nt: TGTGCCAGCAGCCCGCAGGGGGCAAACACTGAAGCTTTCTTT

j_gene: TRBJ2-1
abundance: .
d_gene: .
v_gene: TRBV2
CDR3aa: CASSEAGQVQQFF
CDR3nt: TGTGCCAGCAGTGAAGCGGGACAAGTACAGCAGTTCTTC

j_gene: TRBJ2-1
abundance: .
d_gene: TRBD2
v_gene: TRBV19
CDR3aa: CASSQRAGGPGEQFF
CDR3nt: TGTGCCAGTAGCCAGAGAGCGGGGGGGCCAGGTGAGCAGTTCTTC

j_gene: TRBJ2-7
abundance: .
d_gene: TRBD1
v_gene: TRBV19
CDR3aa: CASSIPGGQVYEQYF
CDR3nt: TGTGCCAGTAGTATCCCAGGGGGCCAAGTCTACGAGCAGTACTTC

j_gene: TRBJ2-7
abundance: .
d_gene: .
v_gene: TRBV6-5
CDR3aa: CASSYAPTETYYEQYF
CDR3nt: TGTGCCAGCAGTTACGCGCCGACAGAAACCTATTACGAGCAGTACTTC

j_gene: TRBJ2-7
abundance: .
d_gene: TRBD1
v_gene: TRBV28
CDR3aa: CASNDRDRVYEQYF
CDR3nt: TGTGCCAGCAACGACCGGGACAGGGTCTACGAGCAGTACTTC

j_gene: TRBJ2-5
abundance: few
d_gene: TRBD1
v_gene: TRBV5-8
CDR3aa: CASSPRASGGWETQYF
CDR3nt: TGTGCCAGCAGCCCACGGGCTTCAGGGGGCTGGGAGACCCAGTACTTC

j_gene: TRBJ1-1
abundance: once
d_gene: .
v_gene: TRBV12-3/TRBV12-4
CDR3aa: CASSRVANTEAFF
CDR3nt: TGTGCCAGCAGCAGGGTAGCGAACACTGAAGCTTTCTTT

j_gene: TRBJ2-5
abundance: .
d_gene: TRBD2
v_gene: TRBV7-2
CDR3aa: CASSLGGGGIQETQYF
CDR3nt: TGTGCCAGCAGCTTAGGTGGCGGGGGGATCCAAGAGACCCAGTACTTC

j_gene: TRBJ2-5
abundance: few
d_gene: .
v_gene: TRBV21-1
CDR3aa: CASSKAGRLGQGPQETQYF
CDR3nt: TGTGCCAGCAGCAAAGCGGGTAGGCTCGGACAGGGCCCCCAAGAGACCCAGTACTTC

j_gene: TRBJ2-2
abundance: once
d_gene: TRBD2
v_gene: TRBV3-1/TRBV3-2
CDR3aa: CASSQDLAAIGGELFF
CDR3nt: TGTGCCAGCAGCCAAGATCTAGCGGCAATTGGCGGGGAGCTGTTTTTT

j_gene: TRBJ2-3
abundance: .
d_gene: .
v_gene: TRBV14
CDR3aa: CASSPGWGSTDTQYF
CDR3nt: TGTGCCAGCAGCCCAGGGTGGGGATCAACAGATACGCAGTATTTT

j_gene: TRBJ1-6
abundance: few
d_gene: .
v_gene: TRBV18
CDR3aa: CASSLEDGGWSPLHF
CDR3nt: TGTGCCAGCTCACTAGAAGACGGGGGGTGGTCACCCCTCCACTTT

j_gene: TRBJ2-3
abundance: .
d_gene: TRBD2
v_gene: TRBV29-1
CDR3aa: CSASGGLTDTQYF
CDR3nt: TGCAGCGCATCGGGGGGGCTCACAGATACGCAGTATTTT

j_gene: TRBJ1-5
abundance: .
d_gene: TRBD1
v_gene: TRBV4-1
CDR3aa: CASSQATGGDQPQHF
CDR3nt: TGCGCCAGCAGCCAAGCGACAGGGGGGGATCAGCCCCAGCATTTT